This paragraph covers one TCR beta chain sequence. Its antigen is unidentified. CTLA-4 blockade using ipilimumab, together with focal radiation, was received by patients with chemo-refractory metastatic non-small-cell lung cancer. The data derive from a study of radiotherapy plus CTLA-4 blockade in lung cancer. Study in general: There were objective responses in 15% to 20% of patients, and 31% had disease control.

The CDR3 runs to 14 residues. CDR1 and CDR2 from the germline V gene are SEHNR and FQNEAQ (reference sequence). V shed 1 base and J shed 2 bases, with 9 bases lying between them. General study points: Reportedly, early blood T cell clone dynamics best predicted response, with interferon-beta. Blood TCR clones of tumor origin expanded after radiotherapy plus ipilimumab.

The protocol was immunoSEQ multiplex PCR, while the TCRdb copy is restricted to in-frame clones and leaves out a portion. This sample yields 120,000 or so clones, of which 78% are seen a single time; approximately 5.5% belongs to the top ten. The rearrangement uses TRBV7-9 and TRBJ2-7; maybe TRBD1 (6 bases). The sample was peripheral blood, taken from a patient treated with radiotherapy plus ipilimumab. The source of this sequence is a human donor with non-small cell lung cancer who had a partial response to radiotherapy plus ipilimumab. CDR3 DNA sequence: TGTGCCAGCAGCTTAGTCAGGGGCGCCTACGAGCAGTACGTC. Translation: CASSLVRGAYEQYV.